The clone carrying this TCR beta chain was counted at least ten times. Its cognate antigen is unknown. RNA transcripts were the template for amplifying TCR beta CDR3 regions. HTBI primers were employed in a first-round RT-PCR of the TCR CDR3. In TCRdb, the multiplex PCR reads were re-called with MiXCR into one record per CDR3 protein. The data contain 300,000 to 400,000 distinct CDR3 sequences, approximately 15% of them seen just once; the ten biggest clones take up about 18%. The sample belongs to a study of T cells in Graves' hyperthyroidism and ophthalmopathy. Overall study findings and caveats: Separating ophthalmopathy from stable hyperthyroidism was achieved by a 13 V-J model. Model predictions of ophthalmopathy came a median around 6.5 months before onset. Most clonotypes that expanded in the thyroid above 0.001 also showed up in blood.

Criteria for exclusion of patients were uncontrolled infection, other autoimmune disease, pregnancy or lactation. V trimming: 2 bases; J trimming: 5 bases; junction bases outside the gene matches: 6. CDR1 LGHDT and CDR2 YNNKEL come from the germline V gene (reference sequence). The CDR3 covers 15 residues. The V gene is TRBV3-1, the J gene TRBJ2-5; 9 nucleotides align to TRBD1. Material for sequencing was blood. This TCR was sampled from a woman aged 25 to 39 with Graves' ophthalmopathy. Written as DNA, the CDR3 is TGTGCCAGCAGCCAACAGACAGGGGGTAGTGAGACCCAGTACTTC. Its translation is CASSQQTGGSETQYF.